These 17 T cell receptor beta chains came from one sample sequenced in a study of blood T cell repertoires in COVID-19. Using immunoSEQ multiplex PCR, the repertoire was profiled, and TCRdb retains in-frame clones only, with some absent. The sample records about 310,000 clones, approximately 89% being singletons. Material: peripheral blood. The receptors were gathered from a woman between 45 and 60 years old who had recovered from COVID-19.

The gene calls are TRBV10-1 and TRBJ2-2; TRBD1 agrees at 7 bases. The CDR3 consists of 17 residues. Per germline, CDR1 WNHNN and CDR2 SYGVQD (reference sequence). The V and J ends lost 4 bases and 1 base, in that order; junction bases with no gene match: 9. CDR3 in amino acids: CASSAIQQGRNTGELFF. The CDR3 nucleotides read TGCGCCAGCAGTGCCATACAACAGGGGAGGAACACCGGGGAGCTGTTTTTT.

The chain joins TRBV5-6 to TRBJ2-1, with 7 bases lining up with TRBD2. The J segment lost 6 bases and the V segment lost 7 bases, leaving 13 bases of the junction unmatched. CDR3 length equals 15 residues. Germline lookup yields CDR1 SGHDT and CDR2 YYEEEE. Written as DNA, the CDR3 is TGTGCCAGCGGTCCGCTAGCGGTATATAGCAATGAGCAGTTCTTC. Amino acids: CASGPLAVYSNEQFF. The variable domain in full, completed from reference TRBV5-6 and TRBJ2-1, reads DAGVTQSPTHLIKTRGQQVTLRCSPKSGHDTVSWYQQALGQGPQFIFQYYEEEERQRGNFPDRFSGHQFPNYSSELNVNALLLGDSALYLCASGPLAVYSNEQFFGPGTRLTVL.

This clone was recorded only once. The CDR3: CASSPTPGTSGRWATDTQYF. As DNA, the CDR3 is TGTGCCAGCTCCCCGACCCCCGGGACTAGCGGGAGATGGGCCACAGATACGCAGTATTTT. The chain links TRBV18 to TRBJ2-3; 14 bases match TRBD2. This CDR3 contains 20 residues. Trimming cost V 6 bases and J 2 bases; bases outside gene matches: 16. Germline assignment: CDR1 KGHSH and CDR2 LQKENI.

V and J are TRBV15 and TRBJ1-2; TRBD1 is a possible D gene (6 bases). The CDR3 totals 14 residues. Trimming pared 0 bases from V and 8 bases from J, leaving 13 bases between. CDR1 is LNHNV, CDR2 YYDKDF, per germline (reference sequence). The CDR3 DNA reads TGTGCCACCAGCAGAGATTTGGGGGCGCAGGGCTACACCTTC. Translation gives CATSRDLGAQGYTF.

This clone was counted only a few times. The rearrangement uses TRBV30 and TRBJ2-1; D unclear. CDR1 and CDR2 (germline): GTSNPN, SVGIG (reference sequence). V lost 2 bases and J 6 bases, leaving 8 bases between the germline ends. The CDR3 totals 12 residues. CDR3 nucleotide sequence: TGTGCCTGGAGTTATAAAATCAATGAGCAGTTCTTC. Residues: CAWSYKINEQFF.

This chain links TRBV19 with TRBJ1-2; a possible D gene is TRBD1 (5 bases). Germline assignment: CDR1 LNHDA and CDR2 SQIVND (reference sequence). V gave up 3 bases and J gave up 9 bases, with 14 bases separating them. This CDR3 region has 13 residues. The DNA of the CDR3 is TGTGCCAGTAGTATCGACAGCCGAGATAGCTACACCTTC. Translating it yields CASSIDSRDSYTF.

J is TRBJ1-2 and V is TRBV20-1, with unresolved D. The germline CDR1 and CDR2 sequences are DFQATT and SNEGSKA (reference sequence). Deletions cut 6 bases from V and 8 bases from J, with 13 bases between. This CDR3 has 11 amino acids. The CDR3 here is CSAPSPSGYTF. DNA of the CDR3: TGCAGTGCCCCTTCCCCGTCCGGCTACACCTTC.

The rearrangement joins TRBV28 to TRBJ1-4; TRBD1 matches at 7 bases. The CDR3 has 16 residues. J lost 1 base, V lost 4 bases, and 6 bases had no gene match. The germline CDR1 and CDR2 sequences are MDHEN and SYDVKM. The CDR3 loop is CASSSPGDRTNEKLFF. The CDR3 nucleotides are TGTGCCAGCAGTTCTCCCGGGGACAGAACTAATGAAAAACTGTTTTTT.

The J gene is TRBJ2-3, the V gene TRBV5-4, with 8 bases matching TRBD1. The ends lost 4 bases at V and 3 bases at J; junction bases unmatched: 1. There are 13 residues in the CDR3. Per the germline V gene, CDR1 is SGHNT and CDR2 is YYREEE (reference sequence). The CDR3 nucleotides read TGTGCCAGCAGCCGACAGGGGACAGATACGCAGTATTTT. This codes for CASSRQGTDTQYF.

This sequence joins TRBV19 and TRBJ2-7; 7 bases line up with TRBD2. The J segment lost 2 bases and the V segment lost 5 bases, leaving 9 bases of the junction unmatched. The CDR3 sequence is 15 residues long. From germline, CDR1 is LNHDA and CDR2 SQIVND (reference sequence). The CDR3 protein is CASSGPGGSPYEQYF. The DNA for the CDR3 is TGTGCCAGTAGTGGGCCGGGCGGGAGCCCCTACGAGCAGTACTTC.

The V call is TRBV19, the J call TRBJ1-4, with a tentative D call TRBD1 (5 bases). Per germline, CDR1 LNHDA and CDR2 SQIVND (reference sequence). V lost 5 bases and J lost 8, with 9 bases in between. The CDR3 length is 12 residues. For the CDR3, the DNA is TGTGCCAGTAGTCTCAAGGGGGAAAAACTGTTTTTT. Its translation: CASSLKGEKLFF.

This sequence joins TRBV6-5 and TRBJ1-2; D is uncertain. The CDR3 covers 13 residues. Germline CDR1 is MNHEY and CDR2 is SVGAGI. V dropped 5 bases and J dropped 2 bases, with 9 bases sitting between them. This chain's CDR3 is CASSPGENYGYTF. The CDR3 bases are TGTGCCAGCAGTCCCGGAGAGAACTATGGCTACACCTTC.

The chain carries TRBV18 and TRBJ1-4, with D perhaps matching TRBD1 (5 bases). Trimming removed 4 bases from V and 5 bases from J, with 5 bases in between. The CDR3 is 12 amino acids. In germline, CDR1 is KGHSH, CDR2 LQKENI. CDR3 region: CASSQGNEKLFF. In nucleotides, the CDR3 is TGTGCCAGCTCACAGGGGAATGAAAAACTGTTTTTT.

This chain uses TRBV29-1 with TRBJ2-5; perhaps TRBD1 as D (5 bases). Germline V gene lookup returns CDR1 SQVTM and CDR2 ANQGSEA. V was trimmed by 7 bases and J by 1 base, leaving 13 bases between them. This CDR3 has 13 amino acids. The CDR3 DNA reads TGCAGCGCCAAAGGACAAGGCCAAGAGACCCAGTACTTC. This gives the protein CSAKGQGQETQYF.

The gene calls are TRBV9 and TRBJ2-1; D is perhaps TRBD2 (5 bases). Per germline, CDR1 SGDLS and CDR2 YYNGEE. The CDR3 runs 14 residues. Trimming shortened V by 4 bases and J by 9 bases, and 17 bases separated the two germline ends. Written as DNA, the CDR3 is TGTGCCAGCAGCCTCGGGGTCGAGGTCACTGAGCAGTTCTTC. Protein: CASSLGVEVTEQFF.

This clone was picked up one time. The chain employs TRBV7-8 and TRBJ2-6; the D gene is possibly TRBD2 (6 bases). With 6 bases removed from V and 0 bases from J, the gap between germline ends came to 9 bases. This CDR3 has 15 residues. In germline, CDR1 is SGHVS, CDR2 FQNEAQ. The CDR3 loop reads CASSGGFSGANVLTF. CDR3 DNA sequence: TGTGCCAGCAGTGGGGGGTTCTCTGGGGCCAACGTCCTGACTTTC.

The rearrangement uses TRBV18 and TRBJ2-3; TRBD2 aligns across 14 bases. Losses at the gene ends were 3 bases for V and 0 bases for J; bases not matched to a gene: 2. The V gene's germline CDR1 is KGHSH and CDR2 LQKENI. This CDR3 spans 17 amino acids. CDR3 nucleotides: TGTGCCAGCTCACCCGGACTAGCGGGGGGCAGCACAGATACGCAGTATTTT. Its translation: CASSPGLAGGSTDTQYF.